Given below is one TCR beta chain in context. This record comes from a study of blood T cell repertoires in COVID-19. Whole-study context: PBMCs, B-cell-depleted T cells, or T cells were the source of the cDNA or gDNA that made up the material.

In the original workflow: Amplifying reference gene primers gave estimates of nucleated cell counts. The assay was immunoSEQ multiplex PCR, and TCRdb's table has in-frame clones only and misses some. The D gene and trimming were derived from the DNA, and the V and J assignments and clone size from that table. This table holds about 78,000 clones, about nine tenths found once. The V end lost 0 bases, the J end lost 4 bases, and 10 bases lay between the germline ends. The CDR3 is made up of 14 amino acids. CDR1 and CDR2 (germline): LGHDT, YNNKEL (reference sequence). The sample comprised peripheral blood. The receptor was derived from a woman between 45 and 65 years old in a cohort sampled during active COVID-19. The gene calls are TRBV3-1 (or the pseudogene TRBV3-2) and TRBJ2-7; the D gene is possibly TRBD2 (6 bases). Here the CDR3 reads CASSQDDGSYEQYF. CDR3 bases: TGTGCCAGCAGCCAAGACGACGGGAGTTACGAGCAGTACTTC.